These 24 T cell receptor beta chains were sequenced from one sample in a study of T cells in women clearing cervical HPV infection. Using immunoSEQ multiplex PCR, the repertoire was profiled, and TCRdb retains in-frame clones only, with some absent. The record lists 20,000 or so clones, of which the ten most abundant hold 6%. Sequenced: blood buffy coat. These receptors all stem from a woman between 18 and 70 years old with a cervical HPV16 infection that either progressed to CIN3+ or cleared (not recorded which).

As concerns this clone: The read ends 3 residues early relative to the CDR3; the germline J gene fills the gap. This rearrangement joins TRBV7-2 to TRBJ2-2, with TRBD2 matching 11 bases. This CDR3 contains 15 residues. Germline CDR1 SGHTA, CDR2 FQGNSA. Trimming took 5 bases from V and 6 from J; bases not matched to a gene: 5. The CDR3 protein is CASSLTSGKAGELFF. Partial CDR3 DNA: TGTGCCAGCAGCCTGACTAGCGGGAAGGCCGGGGAG.

Comments on this clone: The read ends 3 residues before the CDR3 terminus; that terminus is restored from the germline J gene. This chain links TRBV14 with TRBJ2-7; 9 bases are shared with TRBD2. This CDR3 is built from 15 residues. The junction had 6 bases not matched to a gene; V was cut back by 0 bases and J by 6 bases. Germline assignment: CDR1 SGHDN and CDR2 FVKESK. The CDR3 bases that were read are TGTGCCAGCAGCCAAGATCGGCTAGCGGGAAGCGAG. Residues: CASSQDRLAGSE. The CDR3 reads in full as CASSQDRLAGSEQYF.

The part of the CDR3 DNA that was read is TGTGCCTGGAGGGTTGACAGGCGGAACACTGAA. Amino acids: CAWRVDRRNTE. The complete CDR3 reads CAWRVDRRNTEAFF. The chain joins TRBV30 to TRBJ1-1, with D maybe TRBD1 (6 bases). The read finishes 3 residues shy of the CDR3 end, and the germline J gene is used to complete it. Germline V gene lookup returns CDR1 GTSNPN and CDR2 SVGIG (reference sequence). CDR3 size: 14 residues. The V end lost 3 bases, the J end lost 1 base, and 12 bases lay between the germline ends. Full variable domain (outside the CDR3, taken from reference TRBV30 and TRBJ1-1): SQTIHQWPATLVQPVGSPLSLECTVEGTSNPNLYWYRQAAGRGLQLLFYSVGIGQISSEVPQNLSASRPQDRQFILSSKKLLLSDSGFYLCAWRVDRRNTEAFFGQGTRLTVV.

To note about this clone: Read data end 3 residues before the CDR3 end; the end is taken from the germline J gene. The chain has TRBV30 and TRBJ2-1; 8 bases map to TRBD2. This CDR3 region has 16 residues. Trimming took 4 bases from V and 4 from J; bases not matched to a gene: 12. The germline gives CDR1 GTSNPN, CDR2 SVGIG (reference sequence). CDR3 amino acids: CAWKKLAALRYNEQFF. The DNA read from the CDR3 is TGTGCCTGGAAAAAACTAGCGGCGCTACGATACAATGAG.

This CDR3 reads CASSLGTGEGEKLFF. The DNA read from the CDR3 is TGTGCCAGCAGCTTGGGGACAGGGGAGGGTGAAAAA. V is TRBV5-6 and J is TRBJ1-4; 9 positions agree with TRBD1. The read falls 3 residues short of the CDR3 end, and the missing part is taken from the germline J gene. V shed 0 bases and J 7 bases; nucleotides not matched to a gene: 4. Germline V gene lookup returns CDR1 SGHDT and CDR2 YYEEEE. This CDR3 is 15 amino acids long.

As to this clone: The read halts 3 residues ahead of the CDR3 end, with the missing end drawn from the germline J gene. Other DNA sequences in this specimen translate into the identical CDR3. V gene TRBV18 combines with J gene TRBJ2-1; TRBD1 matches 9 bases. CDR1 and CDR2 from the germline V gene are KGHSH and LQKENI. V lost 3 bases to trimming and J lost 4 bases; unmatched junction nucleotides: 4. The CDR3 totals 15 residues. The CDR3 bases that were read are TGTGCCAGCTCACCGCGGGACAGGGATTACAATGAG. Translating gives CASSPRDRDYNE. The full-length CDR3 reads as CASSPRDRDYNEQFF.

With respect to this clone: Read coverage stops 3 residues before the CDR3 terminus; the germline J gene supplies the remainder. V gene TRBV19 combines with J gene TRBJ2-1; 9 bases fit TRBD1. CDR1 is LNHDA, CDR2 SQIVND, per germline (reference sequence). With 7 bases clipped from V and 2 bases from J, the junction kept 6 bases outside the gene matches. The CDR3 contains 15 residues. The sequenced part of the CDR3 DNA is TGTGCCAGTAAGGCGGGACAGGGACCCTACAATGAG. Translation gives CASKAGQGPYNE. The entire CDR3 protein reads CASKAGQGPYNEQFF.

As for this clone: Read sequence stops 3 residues before the CDR3 end, and the germline J gene provides the missing end. The genes are TRBV28 and TRBJ2-2, with 12 bases that match TRBD2. From germline, CDR1 is MDHEN and CDR2 SYDVKM. This CDR3 is built from 18 residues. The V gene end was trimmed by 5 bases and the J gene end by 6 bases; junction bases not matched to a gene: 13. The CDR3 sequence is CASSTTRLAGVSSGELFF. The CDR3 bases that were read are TGTGCCAGCAGTACGACCCGACTAGCGGGAGTTTCATCCGGGGAG.

As concerns this clone: The missing CDR3 end, 3 residues past where the read stops, is filled in from the germline J gene. The chain joins TRBV5-6 to TRBJ2-7; 10 bases align to TRBD1. The CDR3 runs to 14 residues. From germline, CDR1 is SGHDT and CDR2 YYEEEE. V lost 6 bases, J lost 5 bases, and 8 bases stayed unmatched. Partial CDR3 DNA: TGTGCCAGCACCGGGACAGGGGCCTTCCACGAG. Translating it yields CASTGTGAFHE. The whole CDR3 protein reads CASTGTGAFHEQYF.

A remark on this clone: The sequence runs out 3 residues before the end of the CDR3; the remainder is reconstructed from the germline J gene. The chain is built from TRBV2 and TRBJ2-3; 9 bases fit TRBD2. The CDR3 covers 15 residues. J lost 0 bases, V lost 8 bases, and 6 bases had no gene match. Germline V gene sequence: CDR1 SNHLY, CDR2 FYNNEI. CDR3 amino acids: CASRRLAASTDTQYF. CDR3 DNA (partial): TGTGCCAGCCGCCGACTAGCGGCTAGCACAGATACG.

A word on this clone: The sequence runs out 3 residues before the end of the CDR3; the remainder is reconstructed from the germline J gene. V gene TRBV5-1 combines with J gene TRBJ1-2; maybe TRBD1 (5 bases). CDR3 length: 12 residues. V was cut by 7 bases and J by 4 bases, with 11 bases left in between. Germline V gene data show CDR1 as SGHRS and CDR2 as YFSETQ. The DNA read from the CDR3 is TGCGCCAGCGGGGGGGGAACCTATGGC. Translating gives CASGGGTYG. In full, the CDR3 is CASGGGTYGYTF.

Comment on this clone: The observed sequence ends 3 residues before the CDR3 terminus, with the missing tail filled in from the germline J gene. The chain joins TRBV28 to TRBJ2-6, with D perhaps matching TRBD2 (5 bases). The CDR3 runs 16 residues. V lost 3 bases and J lost 0, with 9 bases in between. CDR1 and CDR2 from the germline V gene are MDHEN and SYDVKM. The CDR3 protein is CASSFGGFSGANVLTF. The sequenced part of the CDR3 DNA is TGTGCCAGCAGTTTTGGCGGGTTCTCTGGGGCCAACGTC.

As to this clone: The sequence runs out 3 residues before the end of the CDR3; the remainder is reconstructed from the germline J gene. The J gene is TRBJ1-6, the V gene TRBV30; D is uncertain. There are 11 residues in the CDR3. Per the germline V gene, CDR1 is GTSNPN and CDR2 is SVGIG (reference sequence). The germline V and J ends were trimmed by 4 bases and 9 bases, with 7 bases remaining between them. The DNA read from the CDR3 is TGTGCCTGGAATACGGGTTCACCC. It yields the protein CAWNTGSP. The CDR3 in full is CAWNTGSPLHF.

As concerns this clone: The read is 3 residues too short to cover the CDR3 end, so that end is filled in from the germline J gene. The chain employs TRBV19 and TRBJ1-5; a weak D match, TRBD1 (5 bases). V lost 3 bases and J 4 bases, leaving 16 bases between the germline ends. This CDR3 has 16 residues. Per germline, CDR1 LNHDA and CDR2 SQIVND (reference sequence). The CDR3 loop is CASSINRFTLNQPQHF. CDR3 DNA (partial): TGTGCCAGTAGTATTAACAGGTTCACCCTTAATCAGCCC.

Comments on this clone: The read terminates 3 residues ahead of where the CDR3 ends, so the germline J gene completes it. The same CDR3 can be traced to other DNA sequences in this sample. The rearrangement links TRBV5-6 to TRBJ1-3; D may be TRBD1 (5 bases). Germline V gives CDR1 SGHDT, CDR2 YYEEEE. V lost 3 bases and J 1 base, leaving 11 bases between the germline ends. The length of the CDR3 is 15 residues. The CDR3 spells CASSSLGGSGNTIYF. Partial CDR3 DNA: TGTGCCAGCAGCTCCTTGGGGGGTTCTGGAAACACC.

In the case of this clone: The missing CDR3 end, 3 residues past where the read stops, is filled in from the germline J gene. V usage is TRBV19 and J usage is TRBJ2-1, with D maybe TRBD2 (5 bases). The CDR3 contains 13 residues. Per germline, CDR1 LNHDA and CDR2 SQIVND (reference sequence). V was trimmed by 5 bases and J by 2 bases, leaving 7 bases between them. CDR3 bases read: TGTGCCAGTAGTGCGGGCCCCTACAATGAG. This sequence encodes CASSAGPYNE. Given in full, the CDR3 is CASSAGPYNEQFF.

About this clone: The read falls 3 residues short of the CDR3 end, and the missing part is taken from the germline J gene. V is TRBV6-2 or TRBV6-3 and J is TRBJ2-1; 8 bases are shared with TRBD2. V lost 5 bases and J lost 0; bases outside the gene matches: 3. This CDR3 region has 15 residues. Germline-derived CDR1 and CDR2 are MNHEY and SVGEGT. Partial CDR3 DNA: TGTGCCAGCAGTCGACTAGCGAGCTCCTACAATGAG. Its translation is CASSRLASSYNE. The whole CDR3 sequence is CASSRLASSYNEQFF.

Notes on this clone: The CDR3 is cut off 3 residues early in the read; its end comes from the germline J gene. V and J are TRBV19 and TRBJ2-7; 7 bases agree with TRBD1. The CDR3 runs 16 residues. Germline V gene data show CDR1 as LNHDA and CDR2 as SQIVND (reference sequence). V gave up 3 bases and J gave up 2 bases; unmatched junction bases: 10. The DNA read from the CDR3 is TGTGCCAGTAGTATGAAGTGGGACAGTCCCCCCTACGAG. As protein: CASSMKWDSPPYE. The entire CDR3 reads CASSMKWDSPPYEQYF.

In regard to this clone: The CDR3 end is not reached by the read, which stops 3 residues before it; the germline J gene fills it in. The chain joins TRBV5-6 to TRBJ1-3; a possible D gene is TRBD1 (6 bases). Trimming left V 2 bases short and J 7 bases short, with 10 bases between. Germline CDR1 and CDR2: SGHDT and YYEEEE. The CDR3 covers 13 residues. The CDR3 reads CASSLTGSNTIYF. Incomplete CDR3 DNA: TGTGCCAGCAGCTTAACAGGGTCGAACACC.

The CDR3 bases that were read are TGCGCCAGCAGCTTGGGCTACGGGACTAGCGGGCTACAAGAGACC. Translation gives CASSLGYGTSGLQET. The full CDR3 sequence reads CASSLGYGTSGLQETQYF. V usage is TRBV5-1 and J usage is TRBJ2-5, with 12 positions matching TRBD2. The missing CDR3 end, 3 residues past where the read stops, is filled in from the germline J gene. Per the germline V gene, CDR1 is SGHRS and CDR2 is YFSETQ. J lost 2 bases, V lost 0 bases, and 8 bases had no gene match. This CDR3 is built from 18 residues.

In regard to this clone: Read sequence stops 3 residues before the CDR3 end, and the germline J gene provides the missing end. The rearrangement joins TRBV19 to TRBJ1-4; 7 bases fit TRBD1. This CDR3 comprises 13 residues. V lost 8 bases to trimming and J lost 5 bases; unmatched junction nucleotides: 5. Per the germline V gene, CDR1 is LNHDA and CDR2 is SQIVND (reference sequence). The chain's CDR3 is CASAGTANEKLFF. Partial CDR3 DNA: TGTGCCAGTGCCGGGACAGCAAATGAAAAA. The full variable domain, its missing parts supplied by reference TRBV19 and TRBJ1-4, is DGGITQSPKYLFRKEGQNVTLSCEQNLNHDAMYWYRQDPGQGLRLIYYSQIVNDFQKGDIAEGYSVSREKKESFPLTVTSAQKNPTAFYLCASAGTANEKLFFGSGTQLSVL.

To note about this clone: The CDR3 end is not reached by the read, which stops 3 residues before it; the germline J gene fills it in. This chain joins TRBV19 and TRBJ2-2, with 10 bases fitting TRBD2. The CDR3 length is 16 residues. Germline CDR1 LNHDA, CDR2 SQIVND (reference sequence). V shed 5 bases, J shed 1 base, and the junction held 4 bases outside the gene matches. CDR3 DNA (partial): TGTGCCAGTAGTTGGTCTAGCGGGAGGAACACCGGGGAG. Protein: CASSWSSGRNTGE. The complete CDR3 sequence is CASSWSSGRNTGELFF. Supplemented by reference TRBV19 and TRBJ2-2, the full variable domain reads DGGITQSPKYLFRKEGQNVTLSCEQNLNHDAMYWYRQDPGQGLRLIYYSQIVNDFQKGDIAEGYSVSREKKESFPLTVTSAQKNPTAFYLCASSWSSGRNTGELFFGEGSRLTVL.

Concerning this clone itself: The observed sequence ends 3 residues before the CDR3 terminus, with the missing tail filled in from the germline J gene. This rearrangement joins TRBV7-3 to TRBJ2-1, with 10 bases matching TRBD2. This CDR3 region has 15 residues. V trimming: 5 bases; J trimming: 4 bases; junction bases outside the gene matches: 5. Germline assignment: CDR1 SGHTA and CDR2 FQGTGA. The CDR3 DNA, read in part, is TGTGCCAGCAGCCCAGGACTAGCGGCGTACAATGAG. This translates into CASSPGLAAYNE. The full CDR3 protein reads CASSPGLAAYNEQFF.

CDR3 DNA, as far as it was read: TGTGCCAGCAGCGGATCGAGGGGGCGGAGCGAAAAG. Translating it yields CASSGSRGRSEK. From start to end, the CDR3 is CASSGSRGRSEKLFF. The chain links TRBV2 to TRBJ2-2; 7 nucleotides align to TRBD1. The observed sequence ends 3 residues before the CDR3 terminus, with the missing tail filled in from the germline J gene. Germline lookup yields CDR1 SNHLY and CDR2 FYNNEI. There are 15 residues in the CDR3.